These T cell receptor beta chains were read from a single sample in a study of technical replicates of blood from a few donors. The data were produced by immunoSEQ multiplex PCR, yet TCRdb's version contains in-frame clones alone and is incomplete. The repertoire holds 60,000 or so clones, with more than 95% as singletons. Material for sequencing was T cells isolated from PBMCs. The source of these receptors is a human donor in good health. Both conserved end residues are part of each CDR3. D genes are given only for firm matches. Clone size appears in some rows only: once, few, many, or a class for an expanded clone.

clone_size: -
d_call: -
v_call: TRBV19
j_call: TRBJ1-5
cdr3_aa: CASSSRQGLNQPQHF
cdr3_nt: TGTGCCAGTAGTAGTCGCCAGGGGCTAAATCAGCCCCAGCATTTT

clone_size: -
d_call: -
v_call: TRBV25-1
j_call: TRBJ2-3
cdr3_aa: CASSLLGGGEFTDTQYF
cdr3_nt: TGTGCCAGCAGTCTCCTGGGTGGAGGGGAGTTCACAGATACGCAGTATTTT

clone_size: -
d_call: -
v_call: TRBV2
j_call: TRBJ1-5
cdr3_aa: CASTGTPSGPQHF
cdr3_nt: TGTGCCAGCACCGGGACACCGTCGGGGCCCCAGCATTTT

clone_size: -
d_call: TRBD1
v_call: TRBV27
j_call: TRBJ2-1
cdr3_aa: CASSWGQGAGVANEQFF
cdr3_nt: TGTGCCAGCAGTTGGGGACAGGGGGCGGGTGTGGCCAATGAGCAGTTCTTC

clone_size: once
d_call: TRBD2
v_call: TRBV5-1
j_call: TRBJ2-3
cdr3_aa: CASGTSGSTDTQYF
cdr3_nt: TGCGCCAGCGGGACTAGCGGGAGCACAGATACGCAGTATTTT

clone_size: -
d_call: -
v_call: TRBV30
j_call: TRBJ1-2
cdr3_aa: CALTTGYYGYTF
cdr3_nt: TGTGCCCTAACTACGGGGTACTATGGCTACACCTTC

clone_size: -
d_call: TRBD1
v_call: TRBV6-5
j_call: TRBJ1-1
cdr3_aa: CASSRNTGANTEAFF
cdr3_nt: TGTGCCAGCAGCCGAAATACAGGGGCTAACACTGAAGCTTTCTTT

clone_size: -
d_call: TRBD1
v_call: TRBV29-1
j_call: TRBJ1-1
cdr3_aa: CSVGQTTEAFF
cdr3_nt: TGCAGCGTGGGACAGACCACTGAAGCTTTCTTT

clone_size: -
d_call: -
v_call: TRBV11-2
j_call: TRBJ2-1
cdr3_aa: CASSLVVGGVYNEQFF
cdr3_nt: TGTGCCAGCAGCTTAGTCGTGGGAGGAGTATACAATGAGCAGTTCTTC

clone_size: -
d_call: -
v_call: TRBV5-4
j_call: TRBJ1-4
cdr3_aa: CASSLVGGRDEKLFF
cdr3_nt: TGTGCCAGCAGCTTGGTGGGGGGTCGGGATGAAAAACTGTTTTTT

clone_size: -
d_call: TRBD2
v_call: TRBV14
j_call: TRBJ2-7
cdr3_aa: CASSHRHLTTSGRAYYEQYF
cdr3_nt: TGTGCCAGCAGCCACCGCCACCTTACGACTAGCGGGAGAGCCTACTACGAGCAGTACTTC

clone_size: -
d_call: -
v_call: TRBV9
j_call: TRBJ2-7
cdr3_aa: CASSPGGSGPYEQYF
cdr3_nt: TGTGCCAGCAGCCCCGGGGGTAGCGGACCCTACGAGCAGTACTTC

clone_size: -
d_call: TRBD1
v_call: TRBV2
j_call: TRBJ2-3
cdr3_aa: CASSERTGSTDTQYF
cdr3_nt: TGTGCCAGCAGTGAGCGGACAGGGAGCACAGATACGCAGTATTTT

clone_size: -
d_call: -
v_call: TRBV6-1
j_call: TRBJ1-5
cdr3_aa: CASIERAYQPQHF
cdr3_nt: TGTGCCAGCATCGAGAGGGCCTATCAGCCCCAGCATTTT

clone_size: -
d_call: -
v_call: TRBV5-1
j_call: TRBJ1-2
cdr3_aa: CASSWTHPNYGYTF
cdr3_nt: TGCGCCAGCAGCTGGACACACCCTAACTATGGCTACACCTTC

clone_size: -
d_call: -
v_call: TRBV13
j_call: TRBJ2-7
cdr3_aa: CASSPREQIYEQYF
cdr3_nt: TGTGCCAGCAGCCCACGGGAGCAGATTTACGAGCAGTACTTC

clone_size: -
d_call: TRBD2
v_call: TRBV4-1
j_call: TRBJ2-5
cdr3_aa: CASSHGLASQETQYF
cdr3_nt: TGCGCCAGCAGCCACGGACTAGCATCACAAGAGACCCAGTACTTC

clone_size: -
d_call: -
v_call: TRBV6-1
j_call: TRBJ1-5
cdr3_aa: CASSDQKTVGGQPQHF
cdr3_nt: TGTGCCAGCAGTGATCAAAAAACAGTGGGGGGTCAGCCCCAGCATTTT

clone_size: -
d_call: -
v_call: TRBV4-2
j_call: TRBJ2-7
cdr3_aa: CASSQDGIGGGGFTSYEQYF
cdr3_nt: TGTGCCAGCAGCCAAGATGGTATCGGGGGCGGGGGTTTTACCTCCTACGAGCAGTACTTC

clone_size: -
d_call: -
v_call: TRBV5-6
j_call: TRBJ2-7
cdr3_aa: CASSLVAKQVYEQYF
cdr3_nt: TGTGCCAGCAGCTTGGTGGCGAAACAGGTCTACGAGCAGTACTTC

clone_size: -
d_call: -
v_call: TRBV11-2
j_call: TRBJ2-4
cdr3_aa: CASSFENIQYF
cdr3_nt: TGTGCCAGCAGCTTCGAAAACATTCAGTACTTC

clone_size: -
d_call: TRBD1
v_call: TRBV7-9
j_call: TRBJ2-7
cdr3_aa: CASAPGTAYEQYF
cdr3_nt: TGTGCCAGCGCCCCCGGGACAGCTTACGAGCAGTACTTC

clone_size: -
d_call: -
v_call: TRBV7-9
j_call: TRBJ1-5
cdr3_aa: CASSQTDLGPQHF
cdr3_nt: TGTGCCAGCAGCCAGACAGACCTGGGGCCCCAGCATTTT

clone_size: once
d_call: -
v_call: TRBV28
j_call: TRBJ1-4
cdr3_aa: CASGSLTNNEKLFF
cdr3_nt: TGTGCCAGTGGCAGCCTGACTAACAATGAAAAACTGTTTTTT

clone_size: -
d_call: -
v_call: TRBV10-1
j_call: TRBJ2-3
cdr3_aa: CASSVEVITDTQYF
cdr3_nt: TGCGCCAGCAGTGTTGAGGTCATCACAGATACGCAGTATTTT

clone_size: -
d_call: -
v_call: TRBV15
j_call: TRBJ1-1
cdr3_aa: CATSRRGGTEAFF
cdr3_nt: TGTGCCACCAGCAGGAGGGGGGGCACTGAAGCTTTCTTT

clone_size: -
d_call: TRBD1
v_call: TRBV10-3
j_call: TRBJ2-1
cdr3_aa: CAISEGGSHEQFF
cdr3_nt: TGTGCCATCAGTGAAGGGGGCTCGCATGAGCAGTTCTTC

clone_size: -
d_call: -
v_call: TRBV19
j_call: TRBJ2-5
cdr3_aa: CASSPASISETQYF
cdr3_nt: TGTGCCAGTTCTCCGGCTAGCATAAGTGAGACCCAGTACTTC

clone_size: -
d_call: TRBD1
v_call: TRBV28
j_call: TRBJ1-4
cdr3_aa: CASSSGTATNEKLFF
cdr3_nt: TGTGCCAGCAGTTCCGGGACAGCAACTAATGAAAAACTGTTTTTT

clone_size: -
d_call: TRBD1
v_call: TRBV30
j_call: TRBJ1-4
cdr3_aa: CAWSPRGRAGGKLFF
cdr3_nt: TGTGCCTGGAGTCCCAGGGGGAGAGCCGGGGGAAAACTGTTTTTT

clone_size: -
d_call: -
v_call: TRBV4-1
j_call: TRBJ2-1
cdr3_aa: CASRAGFRNRGEQFF
cdr3_nt: TGCGCCAGCAGGGCCGGGTTTCGGAATAGGGGTGAGCAGTTCTTC

clone_size: -
d_call: -
v_call: TRBV4-1
j_call: TRBJ2-1
cdr3_aa: CASSQQQGYEQFF
cdr3_nt: TGCGCCAGCAGCCAGCAACAGGGCTATGAGCAGTTCTTC

clone_size: -
d_call: -
v_call: TRBV5-4
j_call: TRBJ2-3
cdr3_aa: CASSTQGSTDTQYF
cdr3_nt: TGTGCCAGCAGCACGCAGGGAAGCACAGATACGCAGTATTTT

clone_size: -
d_call: -
v_call: TRBV4-1
j_call: TRBJ1-3
cdr3_aa: CASSQVLGSSGNTIYF
cdr3_nt: TGCGCCAGCAGCCAAGTCCTGGGGAGCTCTGGAAACACCATATATTTT

clone_size: few
d_call: TRBD2
v_call: TRBV19
j_call: TRBJ2-2
cdr3_aa: CASSILAGVVGELFF
cdr3_nt: TGTGCCAGTAGTATCTTAGCGGGAGTTGTCGGGGAGCTGTTTTTT

clone_size: once
d_call: -
v_call: TRBV30
j_call: TRBJ2-1
cdr3_aa: CAWRKRNEQFF
cdr3_nt: TGTGCCTGGAGGAAGAGAAATGAGCAGTTCTTC

clone_size: -
d_call: TRBD2
v_call: TRBV5-1
j_call: TRBJ2-7
cdr3_aa: CASSPGTSGRTYEQYF
cdr3_nt: TGCGCCAGCAGCCCCGGTACTAGCGGGAGGACCTACGAGCAGTACTTC

clone_size: -
d_call: TRBD2
v_call: TRBV28
j_call: TRBJ2-7
cdr3_aa: CASSRLADPSYEQYF
cdr3_nt: TGTGCCAGCAGTCGACTAGCGGACCCTTCCTACGAGCAGTACTTC